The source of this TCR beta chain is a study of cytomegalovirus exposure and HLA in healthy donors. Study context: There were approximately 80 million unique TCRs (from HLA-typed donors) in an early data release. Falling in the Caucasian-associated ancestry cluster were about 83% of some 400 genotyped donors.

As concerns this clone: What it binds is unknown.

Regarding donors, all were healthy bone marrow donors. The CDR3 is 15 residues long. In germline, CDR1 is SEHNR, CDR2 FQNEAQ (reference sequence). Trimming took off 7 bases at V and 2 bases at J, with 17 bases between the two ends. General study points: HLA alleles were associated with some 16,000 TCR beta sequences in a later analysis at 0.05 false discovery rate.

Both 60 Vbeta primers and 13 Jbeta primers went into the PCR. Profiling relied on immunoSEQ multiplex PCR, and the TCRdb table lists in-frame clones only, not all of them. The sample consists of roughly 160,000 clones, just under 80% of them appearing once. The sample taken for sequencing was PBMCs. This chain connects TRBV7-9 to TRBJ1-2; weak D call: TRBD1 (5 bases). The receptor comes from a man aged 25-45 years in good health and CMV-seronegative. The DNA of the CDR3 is TGTGCCAGCACCATGAATAGGGGCGCAAACTATGGCTACACCTTC. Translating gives CASTMNRGANYGYTF.